The present entry profiles one T cell receptor beta chain with its context. One end of the junction varies from germline; a read error may be responsible. The data originate from a study of blood T cell repertoires in COVID-19. The wider study: Samples came from the United States, Italy and Spain, spanning acute and convalescent COVID-19.

This CDR3 region has 15 residues. Germline CDR1 SGHVS, CDR2 FNYEAQ. TCRdb keeps only in-frame clones here, not all; method: immunoSEQ multiplex PCR. The data show 130,000 to 150,000 clones, roughly 90% seen once. This sequence was found in a human donor in a cohort sampled during active COVID-19. The J gene is TRBJ2-7, the V gene TRBV7-6; tentative D call: TRBD1 (6 bases). The source material was peripheral blood. CDR3 residues: CASAARGEFPYGQYF. The CDR3 nucleotides read TGTGCCAGCGCGGCCAGGGGCGAGTTCCCCTACGGGCAGTACTTC.